This T cell receptor (beta chain) was sequenced in a study of blood T cell repertoires in COVID-19. Study-level background: Sites in the United States, Italy and Spain provided acute and convalescent COVID-19 samples. T cells, B-cell-depleted T cells, or PBMCs provided the cDNA or gDNA that served as material.

The count of this clone is one. Germline values: CDR1 SGHNT, CDR2 YYREEE (reference sequence). V lost 0 bases to trimming and J lost 0 bases, with 7 bases between them. The CDR3 sequence is 15 residues long. In the study's own analysis: It was from reference gene primer amplification that nucleated cell counts were estimated. Sequencing was performed with immunoSEQ multiplex PCR; in TCRdb, only in-frame clones are kept and a portion is missing. From that table come the V and J calls and clone size; the DNA was used to work out D and trimming. The sample carries some 150,000 clones, 85% to 90% recorded once.

Sequencing was done on a sample of peripheral blood. The chain links TRBV5-4 to TRBJ1-3, with TRBD1 as a possible D gene (5 bases). This clonotype was obtained from a woman between 35 and 50 years old with acute or convalescent COVID-19. The CDR3: CASSLDRTSGNTIYF. The CDR3 DNA sequence: TGTGCCAGCAGCTTGGACAGGACCTCTGGAAACACCATATATTTT.